A selection of T cell receptor beta chains follows, all from one sample in a study of OX40 agonist ivuxolimab in advanced cancers. The assay was immunoSEQ multiplex PCR, and TCRdb's table has in-frame clones only and misses some. The table shows some 80,000 clones, with roughly 88% occurring only once. Source: CD4+ or CD8+ T cells sorted from blood, taken in a trial of the OX40 agonist ivuxolimab. These TCRs come from an adult with an advanced solid tumor such as melanoma, head and neck, liver or kidney cancer. The CDR3 runs from the conserved cysteine through the conserved F or W. A D gene is named only where the DNA matches it firmly. Clone size is shown for a subset of rows, as once, few, many or a class of expanded clone.

TRBV6-5,TRBD2,TRBJ2-2,-,CAAGRGNTGELFF,TGTGCCGCCGGGAGGGGTAACACCGGGGAGCTGTTTTTT
TRBV6-5,-,TRBJ1-5,-,CASRSRGGPQHF,TGTGCCAGCAGGTCTAGGGGGGGACCCCAGCATTTT
TRBV4-1,-,TRBJ1-3,-,CASSQAALGRTGNTIYF,TGCGCCAGCAGCCAAGCCGCTCTCGGCCGAACAGGAAACACCATATATTTT
TRBV18,TRBD2,TRBJ2-1,-,CASSPPRTSAHEQFF,TGTGCCAGCTCACCCCCGCGGACTAGCGCCCATGAGCAGTTCTTC
TRBV6-6,-,TRBJ2-5,few,CASSSGLGGWETQYF,TGTGCCAGCAGTTCAGGACTAGGGGGATGGGAGACCCAGTACTTC
TRBV14,TRBD2,TRBJ2-3,few,CASSQVPPAGGTDTQYF,TGTGCCAGCAGCCAAGTCCCCCCAGCGGGGGGCACAGATACGCAGTATTTT
TRBV30,TRBD2,TRBJ2-2,-,CAWSGLLAGGPGTGELFF,TGTGCCTGGAGTGGCTTGTTGGCGGGGGGCCCGGGCACCGGGGAGCTGTTTTTT
TRBV25-1,TRBD1,TRBJ2-5,-,CASSIRQGGIQETQYF,TGTGCCAGCAGTATAAGACAGGGGGGGATCCAAGAGACCCAGTACTTC
TRBV5-1,TRBD1,TRBJ1-2,-,CASSPDRAGYGYTF,TGCGCCAGCAGCCCGGACAGGGCTGGCTATGGCTACACCTTC
TRBV19,TRBD1,TRBJ1-2,-,CAGPAAGGGYTF,TGTGCCGGTCCTGCGGCAGGGGGTGGCTACACCTTC
TRBV2,-,TRBJ1-1,-,CASRLAEGVTEAFF,TGTGCCAGCAGGTTAGCAGAGGGTGTTACTGAAGCTTTCTTT
TRBV30,-,TRBJ2-1,-,CAWSKGGAPTSSYNEQFF,TGTGCCTGGAGTAAGGGCGGGGCCCCGACAAGCTCCTACAATGAGCAGTTCTTC
TRBV7-2,-,TRBJ2-3,-,CASSLVGGRVFTDTQYF,TGTGCCAGCAGCTTAGTCGGCGGCAGGGTGTTCACAGATACGCAGTATTTT
TRBV18,-,TRBJ1-2,-,CASSPTGNRINYGYTF,TGTGCCAGCTCACCAACGGGTAACAGGATTAACTATGGCTACACCTTC
TRBV5-4,-,TRBJ2-1,once,CASSFGQVGNNEQFF,TGTGCCAGCAGCTTCGGGCAGGTTGGGAACAATGAGCAGTTCTTC
TRBV2,TRBD2,TRBJ2-1,-,CASSRTSGRVHNEQFF,TGTGCCAGCAGTCGAACTAGCGGGAGGGTTCACAATGAGCAGTTCTTC
TRBV2,-,TRBJ2-7,-,CASSPQVYEQYF,TGTGCCAGCAGCCCTCAGGTTTACGAGCAGTACTTC
TRBV19,TRBD1,TRBJ2-3,-,CASSLGTGEGDTQYF,TGTGCCAGTAGTCTGGGGACAGGGGAAGGGGATACGCAGTATTTT
TRBV4-1,-,TRBJ1-5,-,CASSQDLTRGNQPQHF,TGCGCCAGCAGCCAAGATTTAACCCGCGGCAATCAGCCCCAGCATTTT
TRBV18,-,TRBJ1-5,-,CASSRTANQPQHF,TGTGCCAGCTCACGGACAGCCAATCAGCCCCAGCATTTT
TRBV9,TRBD2,TRBJ2-4,-,CASASGRGGDIQYF,TGTGCCAGCGCTAGCGGGAGGGGTGGAGACATTCAGTACTTC
TRBV10-3,-,TRBJ2-1,-,CAISTLNEQFF,TGTGCCATCTCTACCCTCAATGAGCAGTTCTTC
TRBV5-5,-,TRBJ1-2,-,CASSLLRSEGYTF,TGTGCCAGCAGCTTGTTGAGGTCGGAGGGCTACACCTTC
TRBV2,TRBD2,TRBJ2-5,-,CASSGFSGRAGETQYF,TGTGCCAGCAGTGGGTTTAGCGGGAGGGCCGGAGAGACCCAGTACTTC
TRBV4-1,-,TRBJ1-1,-,CASSRAGVPTEAFF,TGCGCCAGCAGCAGGGCGGGTGTCCCCACTGAAGCTTTCTTT
TRBV7-2,TRBD2,TRBJ2-5,-,CASSLVGLEKTQYF,TGTGCCAGCAGCTTAGTTGGACTAGAAAAGACCCAGTACTTC
TRBV30,-,TRBJ1-6,-,CAWKSIGESQSPLHF,TGTGCCTGGAAATCTATTGGGGAGTCCCAATCACCCCTCCACTTT
TRBV6-1,-,TRBJ2-3,-,CASSDARGDTQYF,TGTGCCAGCAGTGACGCGAGAGGAGATACGCAGTATTTT
TRBV6-1,TRBD2,TRBJ2-1,-,CASSESDPDQAGGNNEQFF,TGTGCCAGCAGTGAATCGGATCCGGACCAAGCGGGAGGGAACAATGAGCAGTTCTTC
TRBV7-8,-,TRBJ1-1,-,CASSLDRTLNTEAFF,TGTGCCAGCAGCTTAGACAGGACCCTGAACACTGAAGCTTTCTTT
TRBV7-8,-,TRBJ1-2,-,CASSPPQGSYGYTF,TGTGCCAGCAGCCCTCCCCAGGGTTCCTATGGCTACACCTTC
TRBV7-7,-,TRBJ1-4,-,CASIPWGPRTPNEKLFF,TGTGCTAGCATTCCTTGGGGGCCACGGACTCCTAATGAAAAACTGTTTTTT
TRBV6-5,-,TRBJ1-6,once,CASSYGESPLHF,TGTGCCAGCAGTTACGGGGAGTCACCCCTCCACTTT
TRBV7-8,TRBD1,TRBJ2-5,-,CASRRNRDRGQETQYF,TGTGCCAGCAGAAGAAACCGGGACAGGGGCCAAGAGACCCAGTACTTC
TRBV28,-,TRBJ1-5,-,CASSSSDRVNQPQHF,-
TRBV7-9,TRBD1,TRBJ2-4,once,CASSTDPPQGAKNIQYF,TGTGCCAGCAGCACCGACCCCCCACAGGGGGCCAAAAACATTCAGTACTTC
TRBV4-3,-,TRBJ1-4,-,CASSQEGKRNEKLFF,TGCGCCAGCAGCCAAGAGGGGAAGAGGAATGAAAAACTGTTTTTT
TRBV5-4,-,TRBJ2-3,-,CASSLDKAVATDTQYF,TGTGCCAGCAGCTTGGATAAGGCGGTGGCCACAGATACGCAGTATTTT
TRBV30,-,TRBJ1-2,-,CAWSASLAANYGYTF,TGTGCCTGGAGTGCCTCTTTAGCAGCTAACTATGGCTACACCTTC
TRBV11-2,-,TRBJ2-1,-,CASSLGTSSYNEQFF,TGTGCCAGCAGCTTGGGTACTAGCAGCTACAATGAGCAGTTCTTC
TRBV10-3,-,TRBJ1-1,-,CAISETAYTEAFF,TGTGCCATCAGTGAGACGGCTTACACTGAAGCTTTCTTT
TRBV11-2,-,TRBJ2-1,-,CASSPQQVYNEQFF,TGTGCCAGCAGCCCGCAACAGGTTTACAATGAGCAGTTCTTC
TRBV30,-,TRBJ1-5,few,CAWSGQSRNQPQHF,TGTGCCTGGAGCGGACAGAGTCGCAATCAGCCCCAGCATTTT
TRBV30,-,TRBJ1-5,-,CAWSRGNQPQHF,TGTGCCTGGAGCAGGGGAAATCAGCCCCAGCATTTT
TRBV5-1,-,TRBJ1-4,-,CASSVLAGANEKLFF,TGCGCCAGCAGCGTTTTGGCCGGTGCTAATGAAAAACTGTTTTTT
TRBV5-6,TRBD1,TRBJ2-5,-,CASSTAGTVEDATQYF,TGTGCCAGCAGCACCGCCGGGACAGTGGAAGACGCGACCCAGTACTTC
TRBV5-1,TRBD2,TRBJ2-3,-,CASSWGGVSTDTQYF,TGCGCCAGCAGTTGGGGGGGTGTGAGCACAGATACGCAGTATTTT
TRBV7-6,-,TRBJ1-2,few,CASSLSVGTYGYTF,TGTGCCAGCAGCTTAAGCGTGGGGACCTATGGCTACACCTTC
TRBV5-4,-,TRBJ2-4,-,CASSGVTRDGLDIQYF,TGTGCCAGCAGCGGGGTGACGCGGGACGGATTAGACATTCAGTACTTC
TRBV28,-,TRBJ1-5,-,CASSPRGRVNQPQHF,TGTGCCAGCAGCCCAAGGGGTAGGGTCAATCAGCCCCAGCATTTT
TRBV21-1,-,TRBJ1-5,-,CASSTADREKGNQPQHF,TGTGCCAGCAGCACAGCGGACAGGGAGAAAGGCAATCAGCCCCAGCATTTT
TRBV7-2,-,TRBJ1-2,once,CASSPSGGRGNPYGYTF,TGTGCCAGCAGCCCATCGGGCGGGAGGGGGAACCCATATGGCTACACCTTC
TRBV5-5,-,TRBJ2-7,once,CASSWTPPSYEQYF,TGTGCCAGCAGCTGGACACCTCCTTCCTACGAGCAGTACTTC
TRBV6-1,-,TRBJ1-1,-,CAISGTVNTEAFF,TGTGCCATCTCCGGGACGGTAAACACTGAAGCTTTCTTT
TRBV5-4,TRBD1,TRBJ2-2,-,CASSYATLGQGGGELFF,TGTGCCAGCAGCTACGCTACCCTGGGACAGGGAGGCGGGGAGCTGTTTTTT